This T cell receptor (beta chain) emerged from a study of neurological immune-mediated disorders. Study-wide results and caveats: The level of TCR clonal expansion was highest in patients with HTLV-1-associated myelopathy and lowest in multiple sclerosis, where it fell below the level seen in healthy controls.

Synthesis of cDNA used 5'RACE (with 10-nucleotide random UMIs). TCRdb re-analysed the 5' RACE reads in MiXCR, keeping a single row per CDR3 protein. The table shows fewer than 90,000 distinct CDR3 sequences, with about 9.4% occurring only once. The study drew its healthy controls from blood bank volunteers in Maryland, USA. This clonotype was seen ten or more times. Its antigen remains unidentified. The TCR was taken from a man in his forties in good health. The sample taken for sequencing was PBMCs.

CDR3 protein: CASSLGPTDTGELFF. CDR3 DNA sequence: TGTGCCAGCAGCTTAGGGCCGACAGACACCGGGGAGCTGTTTTTT. The chain is built from TRBV7-3 and TRBJ2-2; D is perhaps TRBD1 (5 bases). Germline CDR1 reads SGHTA; CDR2 reads FQGTGA. The CDR3 runs to 15 residues. V lost 2 bases and J 3 bases, leaving 10 bases between the germline ends.